These 11 T cell receptor beta chains came from one sample sequenced in a study of blood T cell repertoires in COVID-19. Clones were read by immunoSEQ multiplex PCR, and TCRdb kept only the in-frame ones, dropping some. The table includes over 200,000 clones, approximately 84% detected once. The source material was peripheral blood. All receptors derive from a man between 40 and 49 years old with active or convalescent COVID-19.

This chain links TRBV2 with TRBJ1-1; 8 nucleotides line up with TRBD1. The CDR3 covers 14 residues. The germline CDR1 and CDR2 sequences are SNHLY and FYNNEI. Trimming at V came to 7 bases and at J to 4 bases, leaving 8 bases not matched to a gene. CDR3 DNA: TGTGCCAGCACCAGGACAGGGCTGGGCACTGAAGCTTTCTTT. Amino acid sequence: CASTRTGLGTEAFF.

This clone came up once. J is TRBJ2-7 and V is TRBV20-1; weak D call: TRBD2 (5 bases). Germline-derived CDR1 and CDR2 are DFQATT and SNEGSKA (reference sequence). This CDR3 has 10 amino acids. The V end lost 3 bases, the J end lost 6 bases, and 6 bases lay between the germline ends. CDR3 sequence: CSASAGEQYF. CDR3 DNA: TGCAGTGCTAGTGCGGGCGAGCAGTACTTC.

The chain combines TRBV6-5 with TRBJ2-5; no clear D gene. Germline lookup yields CDR1 MNHEY and CDR2 SVGAGI. The CDR3 has 13 amino acids. Between the trimmed V and J ends, which lost 3 bases and 1 base, there was a span of 6 bases. The chain's CDR3 is CASSYVGQETQYF. In DNA form, the CDR3 reads TGTGCCAGCAGTTATGTCGGCCAAGAGACCCAGTACTTC.

The CDR3 sequence is CASSLQSHMTYSNQPQHF. The CDR3 DNA follows: TGTGCCAGTAGTCTCCAGTCCCATATGACATATAGCAATCAGCCCCAGCATTTT. This chain connects TRBV19 to TRBJ1-5; D is ambiguous. Germline-derived CDR1 and CDR2 are LNHDA and SQIVND (reference sequence). V lost 5 bases, J lost 0 bases, and 20 bases lay in between. CDR3 length: 18 residues.

J is TRBJ2-7 and V is TRBV6-4, with TRBD1 matching 9 bases. The CDR3 covers 17 residues. V shed 6 bases, J shed 4 bases, and the junction held 16 bases outside the gene matches. CDR1 MRHNA and CDR2 SNTAGT come from the germline V gene. CDR3 sequence: CASRSVRPGQGIYEQYF. The CDR3 nucleotides are TGTGCCAGCAGATCCGTCAGGCCGGGACAGGGTATATACGAGCAGTACTTC.

The genes are TRBV10-2 and TRBJ1-5; the D gene is possibly TRBD1 (6 bases). The CDR3 runs to 14 residues. Per germline, CDR1 WSHSY and CDR2 SAAADI. The V end was cut by 2 bases, the J end by 3 bases, with 8 bases between. CDR3 in amino acids: CASSETGYNQPQHF. CDR3 DNA: TGCGCCAGCAGTGAGACAGGGTACAATCAGCCCCAGCATTTT.

This clone was detected only a few times. The J gene is TRBJ2-7, the V gene TRBV5-1, with 9 bases lining up with TRBD1. The CDR3 runs to 16 residues. Trimming cost V 3 bases and J 1 base; bases outside gene matches: 8. Germline V lookup: CDR1 SGHRS, CDR2 YFSETQ. CDR3 residues: CASSWGGTGSSYEQYF. The DNA for the CDR3 is TGCGCCAGCAGCTGGGGCGGGACAGGGAGTTCCTACGAGCAGTACTTC.

The chain recombines TRBV19 with TRBJ1-1, with D tentatively TRBD1 (6 bases). There are 14 residues in the CDR3. The V end lost 3 bases, the J end lost 0 bases, and 8 bases lay between the germline ends. Germline assignment: CDR1 LNHDA and CDR2 SQIVND (reference sequence). The CDR3 sequence is CASSIGTLNTEAFF. The CDR3 bases are TGTGCCAGTAGTATCGGGACACTGAACACTGAAGCTTTCTTT.

The gene calls are TRBV21-1 and TRBJ2-7; the table names TRBD1, a call not compared with the DNA. TRBV21-1 is recorded as a pseudogene. The CDR3 runs 15 residues. CDR3 sequence reads: CASRYRGQGFYEQYF. DNA of the CDR3: TGTGCCAGCAGGTATAGGGGACAGGGTTTCTACGAGCAGTACTTC.

This rearrangement joins TRBV19 to TRBJ2-7; D remains unclear. With 5 bases removed from V and 1 base from J, the gap between germline ends came to 12 bases. The CDR3 has 14 residues. Germline lookup yields CDR1 LNHDA and CDR2 SQIVND (reference sequence). The DNA for the CDR3 is TGTGCCAGTAGTCCCGAGAGGCAATCCTACGAGCAGTACTTC. It encodes CASSPERQSYEQYF.

The CDR3 DNA follows: TGTGCCACCAGCGGCGACCCCCGGGGCAATGAGCAGTTCTTC. Protein sequence: CATSGDPRGNEQFF. This rearrangement joins TRBV15 to TRBJ2-1; TRBD2 might be the D (5 bases). V was trimmed by 5 bases and J by 6 bases, leaving 14 bases between them. CDR1 LNHNV and CDR2 YYDKDF come from the germline V gene (reference sequence). The CDR3 is 14 residues long.